This TCR beta chain was sequenced during a study of early T cells in non-severe SARS-CoV-2 infection. Study-wide context: Sequencing targeted bulk RNA from unsorted whole blood, leaving chains unpaired. Points from the study as a whole: The VDJdb matching leaned toward anti-spike CD8 responses and overlooked private and CD4 specificities.

Germline-derived CDR1 and CDR2 are SGHKS and YYEKEE (reference sequence). CDR3 length: 19 residues. After removal of 4 bases from V and 0 bases from J, the junction contained 8 bases not matched to a gene. Unique molecular identifiers were added to individual cDNA molecules. One entry per CDR3 protein, called by TCRdb with MiXCR from the 5' RACE reads. This table has some 70,000 distinct CDR3 sequences, over 4.5% appearing once. This clonotype was detected only a few times. No antigen is known for it. Sequencing used whole blood. The chain uses TRBV5-5 and TRBJ2-1; 15 bases are a match to TRBD2. The receptor was isolated from an adult who was a healthcare worker with PCR-confirmed SARS-CoV-2 infection or an uninfected control (not recorded which). CDR3 DNA: TGTGCCAGCAGCAAGGGACTAGCGGGGGGCCCTGGCTCCTACAATGAGCAGTTCTTC. Translating gives CASSKGLAGGPGSYNEQFF.